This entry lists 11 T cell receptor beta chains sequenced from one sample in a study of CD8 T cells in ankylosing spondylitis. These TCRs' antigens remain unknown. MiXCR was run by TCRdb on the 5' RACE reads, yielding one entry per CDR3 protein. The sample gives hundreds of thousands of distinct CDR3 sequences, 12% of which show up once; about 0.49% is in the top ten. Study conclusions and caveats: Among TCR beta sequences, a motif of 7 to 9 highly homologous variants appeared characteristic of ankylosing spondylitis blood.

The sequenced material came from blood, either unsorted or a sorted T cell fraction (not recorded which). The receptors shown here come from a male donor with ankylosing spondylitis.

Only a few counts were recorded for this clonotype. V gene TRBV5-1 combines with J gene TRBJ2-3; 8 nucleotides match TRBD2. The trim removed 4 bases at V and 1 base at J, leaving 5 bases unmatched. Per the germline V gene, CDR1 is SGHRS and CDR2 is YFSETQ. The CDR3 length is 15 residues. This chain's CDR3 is CASSDSGAGTDTQYF. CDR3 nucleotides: TGCGCCAGCAGCGATAGCGGGGCGGGCACAGATACGCAGTATTTT.

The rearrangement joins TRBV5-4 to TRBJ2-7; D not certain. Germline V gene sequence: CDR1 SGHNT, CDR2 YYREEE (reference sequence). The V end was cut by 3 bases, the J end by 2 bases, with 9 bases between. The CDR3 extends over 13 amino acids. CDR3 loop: CASSWVGTYEQYF. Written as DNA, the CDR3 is TGTGCCAGCAGCTGGGTGGGTACCTACGAGCAGTACTTC.

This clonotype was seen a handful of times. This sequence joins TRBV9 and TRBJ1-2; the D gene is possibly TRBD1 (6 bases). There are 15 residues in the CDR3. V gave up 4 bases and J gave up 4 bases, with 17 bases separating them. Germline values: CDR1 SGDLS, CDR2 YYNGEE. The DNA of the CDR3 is TGTGCCAGCAGCCCCCTCGGACAGCAACCCTATGGCTACACCTTC. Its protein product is CASSPLGQQPYGYTF.

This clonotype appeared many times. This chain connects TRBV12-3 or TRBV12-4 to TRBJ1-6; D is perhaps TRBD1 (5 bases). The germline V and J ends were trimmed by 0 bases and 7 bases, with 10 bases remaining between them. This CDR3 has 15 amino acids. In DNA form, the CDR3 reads TGTGCCAGCAGTTTAGCGCACGCAGGGAATTCACCCCTCCACTTT. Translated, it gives CASSLAHAGNSPLHF.

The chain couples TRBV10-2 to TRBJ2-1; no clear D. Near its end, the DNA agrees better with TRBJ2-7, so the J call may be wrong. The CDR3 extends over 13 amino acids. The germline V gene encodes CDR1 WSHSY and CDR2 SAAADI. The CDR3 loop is CASRGFPSIEQYF. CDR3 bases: TGCGCCAGCAGGGGGTTCCCGTCTATTGAGCAGTACTTC.

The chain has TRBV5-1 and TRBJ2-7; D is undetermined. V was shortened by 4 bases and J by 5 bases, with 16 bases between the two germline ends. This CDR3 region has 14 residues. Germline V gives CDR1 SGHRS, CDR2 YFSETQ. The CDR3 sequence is CASSPPRSLHEQYF. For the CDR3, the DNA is TGCGCCAGCAGCCCCCCGCGGAGTCTCCACGAGCAGTACTTC.

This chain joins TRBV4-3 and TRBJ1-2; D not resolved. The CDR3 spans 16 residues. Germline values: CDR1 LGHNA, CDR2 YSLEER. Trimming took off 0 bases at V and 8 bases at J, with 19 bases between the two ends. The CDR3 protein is CASSQDPGLLGWGYTF. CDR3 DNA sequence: TGCGCCAGCAGCCAAGATCCCGGACTCCTAGGATGGGGCTACACCTTC.

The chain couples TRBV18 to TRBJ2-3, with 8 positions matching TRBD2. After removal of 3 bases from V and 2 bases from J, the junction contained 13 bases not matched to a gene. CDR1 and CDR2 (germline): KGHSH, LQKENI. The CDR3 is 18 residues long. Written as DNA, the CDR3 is TGTGCCAGCTCACCCCTCCCCCAAGCGGGGGCGAACACAGATACGCAGTATTTT. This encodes CASSPLPQAGANTDTQYF.

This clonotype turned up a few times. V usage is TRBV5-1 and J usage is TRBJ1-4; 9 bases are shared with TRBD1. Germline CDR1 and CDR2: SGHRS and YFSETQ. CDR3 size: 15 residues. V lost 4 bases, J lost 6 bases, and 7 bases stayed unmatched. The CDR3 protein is CASSRGTGLDEKLFF. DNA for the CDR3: TGCGCCAGCAGCCGGGGGACAGGGCTGGATGAAAAACTGTTTTTT. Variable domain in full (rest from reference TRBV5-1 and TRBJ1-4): KAGVTQTPRYLIKTRGQQVTLSCSPISGHRSVSWYQQTPGQGLQFLFEYFSETQRNKGNFPGRFSGRQFSNSRSEMNVSTLELGDSALYLCASSRGTGLDEKLFFGSGTQLSVL.

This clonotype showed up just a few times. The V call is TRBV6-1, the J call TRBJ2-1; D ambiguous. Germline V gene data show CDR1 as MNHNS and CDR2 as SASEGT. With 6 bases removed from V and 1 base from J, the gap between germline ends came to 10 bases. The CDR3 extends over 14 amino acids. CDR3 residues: CASSRILSYNEQFF. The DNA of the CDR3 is TGTGCCAGCAGCCGTATTTTGTCCTACAATGAGCAGTTCTTC.

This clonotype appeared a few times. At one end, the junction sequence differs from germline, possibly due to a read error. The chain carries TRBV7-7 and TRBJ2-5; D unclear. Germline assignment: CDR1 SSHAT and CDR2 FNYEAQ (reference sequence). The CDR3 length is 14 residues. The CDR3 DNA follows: TGTGCTAGCAGCTTCTCGGAGTACCAAGAGACCCAGTACTTC. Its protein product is CASSFSEYQETQYF.